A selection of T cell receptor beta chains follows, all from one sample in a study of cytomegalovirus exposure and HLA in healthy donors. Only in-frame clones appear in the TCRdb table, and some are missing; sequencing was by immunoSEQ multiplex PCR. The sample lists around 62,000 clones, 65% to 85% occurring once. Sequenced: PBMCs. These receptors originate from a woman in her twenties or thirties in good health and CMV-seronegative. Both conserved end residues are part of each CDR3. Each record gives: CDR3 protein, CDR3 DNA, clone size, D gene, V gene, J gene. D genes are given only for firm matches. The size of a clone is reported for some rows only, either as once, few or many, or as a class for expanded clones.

cdr3_aa: CASSVGGTEAKRGLFF
cdr3_nt: TGTGCCAGCAGCGTTGGGGGGACAGAAGCTAAGAGGGGGCTGTTTTTT
clone_size: once
d_call: NA
v_call: TRBV9
j_call: TRBJ2-2

cdr3_aa: CASSRQGDSYGYTF
cdr3_nt: TGTGCCAGCAGCCGACAGGGGGATAGCTATGGCTACACCTTC
clone_size: NA
d_call: TRBD1
v_call: TRBV7-2
j_call: TRBJ1-2

cdr3_aa: CASSDYQRGYEQYF
cdr3_nt: TGTGCCAGCAGTGATTATCAGCGGGGGTACGAGCAGTACTTC
clone_size: NA
d_call: TRBD2
v_call: TRBV6-1
j_call: TRBJ2-7

cdr3_aa: CASSLGQSNTEAFF
cdr3_nt: TGTGCCAGCAGCTTGGGGCAGAGTAACACTGAAGCTTTCTTT
clone_size: NA
d_call: NA
v_call: TRBV7-9
j_call: TRBJ1-1

cdr3_aa: CASSQVGDTEAFF
cdr3_nt: TGTGCCAGCAGCCAAGTCGGGGACACTGAAGCTTTCTTT
clone_size: NA
d_call: NA
v_call: TRBV4-2
j_call: TRBJ1-1

cdr3_aa: CASRSPTAVVTEAFF
cdr3_nt: TGTGCCAGCAGATCTCCCACTGCGGTGGTCACTGAAGCTTTCTTT
clone_size: once
d_call: NA
v_call: TRBV27
j_call: TRBJ1-1

cdr3_aa: CASSLAGTGGSDTQYF
cdr3_nt: TGCGCCAGCAGCTTGGCCGGGACAGGGGGTTCAGATACGCAGTATTTT
clone_size: NA
d_call: TRBD1
v_call: TRBV5-1
j_call: TRBJ2-3

cdr3_aa: CASSPRGIGSRGGGTQYF
cdr3_nt: TGTGCCAGCAGCCCCAGGGGAATAGGGTCCAGGGGCGGGGGAACCCAGTACTTC
clone_size: NA
d_call: NA
v_call: TRBV11-3
j_call: TRBJ2-5

cdr3_aa: CASNPGTSGFISYNEQFF
cdr3_nt: TGTGCCAGTAACCCCGGGACTAGCGGCTTCATCTCCTACAATGAGCAGTTCTTC
clone_size: NA
d_call: TRBD2
v_call: TRBV19
j_call: TRBJ2-1

cdr3_aa: CASSGGADSPLHF
cdr3_nt: TGCGCCAGCAGCGGGGGGGCTGATTCACCCCTCCACTTT
clone_size: once
d_call: NA
v_call: TRBV5-1
j_call: TRBJ1-6